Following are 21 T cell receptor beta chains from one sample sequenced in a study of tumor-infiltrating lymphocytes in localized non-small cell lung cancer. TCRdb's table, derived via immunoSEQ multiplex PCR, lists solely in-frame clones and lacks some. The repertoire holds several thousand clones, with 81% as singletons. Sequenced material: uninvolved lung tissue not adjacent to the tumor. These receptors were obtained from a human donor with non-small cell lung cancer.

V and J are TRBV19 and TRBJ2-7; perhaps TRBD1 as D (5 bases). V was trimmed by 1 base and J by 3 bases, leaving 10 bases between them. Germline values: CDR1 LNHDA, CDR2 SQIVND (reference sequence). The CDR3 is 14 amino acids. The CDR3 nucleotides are TGTGCCAGTAGTATAGGACAGATACACTACGAGCAGTACTTC. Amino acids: CASSIGQIHYEQYF.

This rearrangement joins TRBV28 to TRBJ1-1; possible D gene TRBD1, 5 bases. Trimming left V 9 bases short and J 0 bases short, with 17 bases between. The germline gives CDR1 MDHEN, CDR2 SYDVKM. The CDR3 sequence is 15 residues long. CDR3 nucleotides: TGTGCCAGTGTCGGGGGTTCGGGCGTGAACACTGAAGCTTTCTTT. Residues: CASVGGSGVNTEAFF.

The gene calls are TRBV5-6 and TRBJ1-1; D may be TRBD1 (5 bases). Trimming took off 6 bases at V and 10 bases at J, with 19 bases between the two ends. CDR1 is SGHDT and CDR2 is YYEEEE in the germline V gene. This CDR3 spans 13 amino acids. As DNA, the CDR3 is TGTGCCAGCACCCCTTGGGGTTCCGGGGGAGCTTTCTTT. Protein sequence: CASTPWGSGGAFF.

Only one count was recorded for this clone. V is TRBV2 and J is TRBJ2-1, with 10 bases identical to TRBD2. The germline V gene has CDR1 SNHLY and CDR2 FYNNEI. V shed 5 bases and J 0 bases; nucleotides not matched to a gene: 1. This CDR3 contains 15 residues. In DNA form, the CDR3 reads TGTGCCAGCAGTTCTAGCGGGAGCTCCTACAATGAGCAGTTCTTC. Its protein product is CASSSSGSSYNEQFF.

CDR3 DNA sequence: TGTGCCAGCACCCGACTAGCGGGAGGGCTAGATACGCAGTATTTT. This translates into CASTRLAGGLDTQYF. The gene calls are TRBV28 and TRBJ2-3, with 14 bases that match TRBD2. The CDR3 has 15 amino acids. Germline V gene data show CDR1 as MDHEN and CDR2 as SYDVKM. Trimming at V came to 7 bases and at J to 5 bases, leaving 5 bases not matched to a gene.

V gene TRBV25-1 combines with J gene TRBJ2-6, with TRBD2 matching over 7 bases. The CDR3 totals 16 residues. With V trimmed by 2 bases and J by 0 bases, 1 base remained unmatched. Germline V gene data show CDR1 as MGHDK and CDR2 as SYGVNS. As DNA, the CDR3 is TGTGCCAGCAGTGAAGGCGGGAGCTCTGGGGCCAACGTCCTGACTTTC. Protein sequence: CASSEGGSSGANVLTF.

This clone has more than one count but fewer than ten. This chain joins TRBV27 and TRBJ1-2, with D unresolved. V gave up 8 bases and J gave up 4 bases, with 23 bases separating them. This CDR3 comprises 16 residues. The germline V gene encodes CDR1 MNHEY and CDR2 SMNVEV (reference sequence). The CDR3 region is CASARKSPKEGYGYTF. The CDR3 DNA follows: TGTGCCAGCGCACGGAAGAGCCCCAAGGAGGGCTATGGCTACACCTTC.

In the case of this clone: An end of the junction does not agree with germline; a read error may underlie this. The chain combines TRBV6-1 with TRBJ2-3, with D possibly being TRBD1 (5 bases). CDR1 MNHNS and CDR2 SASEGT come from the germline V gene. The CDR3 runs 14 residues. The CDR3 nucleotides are TGTGCCAGCAGGGAAGACAGCAGCACAGATACGCAGTATTTT. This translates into CASREDSSTDTQYF.

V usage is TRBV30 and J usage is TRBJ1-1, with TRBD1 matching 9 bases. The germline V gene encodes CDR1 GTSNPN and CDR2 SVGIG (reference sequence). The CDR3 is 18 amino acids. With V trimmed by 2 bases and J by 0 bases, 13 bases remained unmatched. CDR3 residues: CAWSPAAWGTGLNTEAFF. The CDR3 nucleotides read TGTGCCTGGAGTCCGGCTGCATGGGGGACAGGGTTGAACACTGAAGCTTTCTTT.

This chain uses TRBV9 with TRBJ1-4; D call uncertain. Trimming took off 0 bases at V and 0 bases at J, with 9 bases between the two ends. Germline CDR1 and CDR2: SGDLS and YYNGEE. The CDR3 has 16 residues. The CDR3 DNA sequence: TGTGCCAGCAGCGTAGATCCCTTTGCAACTAATGAAAAACTGTTTTTT. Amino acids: CASSVDPFATNEKLFF.

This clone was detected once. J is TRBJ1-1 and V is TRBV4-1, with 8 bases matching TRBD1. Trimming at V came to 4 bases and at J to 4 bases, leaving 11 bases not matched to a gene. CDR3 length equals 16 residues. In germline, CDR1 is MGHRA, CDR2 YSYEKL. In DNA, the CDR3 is TGCGCCAGCAGCCCGCCGACAGGGGCCGCTGGCACTGAAGCTTTCTTT. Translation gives CASSPPTGAAGTEAFF.

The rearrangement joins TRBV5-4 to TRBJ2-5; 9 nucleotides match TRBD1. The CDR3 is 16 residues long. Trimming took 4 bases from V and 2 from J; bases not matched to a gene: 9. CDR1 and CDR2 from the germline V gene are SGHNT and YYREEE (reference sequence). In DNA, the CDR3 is TGTGCCAGCAGCCTCGGGACAGGGACGGGGCAAGAGACCCAGTACTTC. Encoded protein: CASSLGTGTGQETQYF.

The DNA for the CDR3 is TGCGCCAGCGGGAGTTTTGGGGAGCAGTACTTC. Amino acids: CASGSFGEQYF. The chain recombines TRBV4-1 with TRBJ2-7; D may be TRBD2 (5 bases). Germline lookup yields CDR1 MGHRA and CDR2 YSYEKL. This CDR3 spans 11 amino acids. With 8 bases removed from V and 7 bases from J, the gap between germline ends came to 12 bases.

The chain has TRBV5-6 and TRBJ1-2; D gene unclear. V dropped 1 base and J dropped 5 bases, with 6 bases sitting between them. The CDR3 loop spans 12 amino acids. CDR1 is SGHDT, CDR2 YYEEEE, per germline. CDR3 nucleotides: TGTGCCAGCAGCTTGTTAGGGTATGGCTACACCTTC. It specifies CASSLLGYGYTF.

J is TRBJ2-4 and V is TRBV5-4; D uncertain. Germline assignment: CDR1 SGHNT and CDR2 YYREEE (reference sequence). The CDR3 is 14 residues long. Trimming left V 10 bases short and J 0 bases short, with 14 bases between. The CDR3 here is CAVSPTAAKNIQYF. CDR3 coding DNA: TGTGCCGTGTCCCCTACAGCAGCCAAAAACATTCAGTACTTC.

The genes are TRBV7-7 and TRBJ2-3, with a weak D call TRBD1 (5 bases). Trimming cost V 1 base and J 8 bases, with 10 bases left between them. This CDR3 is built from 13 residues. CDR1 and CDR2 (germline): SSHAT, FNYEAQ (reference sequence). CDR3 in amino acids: CASSLEGQGTQYF. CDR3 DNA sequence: TGTGCCAGCAGCTTAGAGGGGCAAGGTACGCAGTATTTT.

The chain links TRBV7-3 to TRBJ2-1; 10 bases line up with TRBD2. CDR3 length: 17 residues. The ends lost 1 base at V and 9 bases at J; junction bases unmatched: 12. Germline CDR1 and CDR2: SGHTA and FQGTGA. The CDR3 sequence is CASSLSLLSGRGGEQFF. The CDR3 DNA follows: TGTGCCAGCAGCTTAAGCCTCCTAAGCGGGAGGGGGGGTGAGCAGTTCTTC.

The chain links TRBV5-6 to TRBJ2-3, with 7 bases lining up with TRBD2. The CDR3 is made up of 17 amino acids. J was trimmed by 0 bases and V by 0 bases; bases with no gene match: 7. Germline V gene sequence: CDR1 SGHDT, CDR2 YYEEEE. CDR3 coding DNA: TGTGCCAGCAGCTTGGTAGCTAGCGGCCTTAGCACAGATACGCAGTATTTT. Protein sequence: CASSLVASGLSTDTQYF.

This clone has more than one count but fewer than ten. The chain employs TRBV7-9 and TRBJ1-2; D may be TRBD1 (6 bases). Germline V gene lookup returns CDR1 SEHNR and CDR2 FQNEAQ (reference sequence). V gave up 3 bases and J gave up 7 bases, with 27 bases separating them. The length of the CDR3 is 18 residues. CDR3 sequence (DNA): TGTGCCAGCAGCTTTTGGCCAGACAGGCCGTTCTCTTTCGGTGGCTACACCTTC. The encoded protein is CASSFWPDRPFSFGGYTF.

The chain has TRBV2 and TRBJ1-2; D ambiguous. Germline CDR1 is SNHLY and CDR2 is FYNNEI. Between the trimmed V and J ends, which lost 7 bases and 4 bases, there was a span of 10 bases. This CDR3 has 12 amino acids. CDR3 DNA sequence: TGTGCCAGCAAAGGTTCAGCCTATGGCTACACCTTC. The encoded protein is CASKGSAYGYTF.

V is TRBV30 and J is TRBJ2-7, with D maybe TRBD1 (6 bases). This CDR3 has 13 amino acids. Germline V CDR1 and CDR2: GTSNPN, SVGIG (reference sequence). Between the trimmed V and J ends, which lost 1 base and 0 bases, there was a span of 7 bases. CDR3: CAWSDRVSYEQYF. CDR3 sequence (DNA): TGTGCCTGGAGTGACAGGGTCTCCTACGAGCAGTACTTC.